Listed here is a single T cell receptor (beta chain). The antigen remains undetermined. The data stem from a study of identifying expanded T cells in peripheral blood. Overall study results and limits: Variance in clone template counts between approximately two-week samples significantly increased with total template count across all healthy donors.

Healthy donors had no documented immune events, such as infections, while sampled. The assay was immunoSEQ multiplex PCR, and TCRdb's table has in-frame clones only and misses some. The top ten hold about 18% of the sample, which has approximately 81,000 clones, less than 90% seen once. The sample consisted of blood. This TCR derives from a person aged 18-70 years in good health.

The CDR3: CASSLIGGHRDKNYGYTF. CDR3 sequence (DNA): TGTGCCAGCAGCTTAATCGGCGGGCACAGGGACAAGAACTATGGCTACACCTTC. V gene TRBV13 combines with J gene TRBJ1-2; D is possibly TRBD1 (6 bases). With 2 bases removed from V and 2 bases from J, the gap between germline ends came to 21 bases. The germline CDR1 and CDR2 sequences are PRHDT and FYEKMQ (reference sequence). The CDR3 spans 18 residues.